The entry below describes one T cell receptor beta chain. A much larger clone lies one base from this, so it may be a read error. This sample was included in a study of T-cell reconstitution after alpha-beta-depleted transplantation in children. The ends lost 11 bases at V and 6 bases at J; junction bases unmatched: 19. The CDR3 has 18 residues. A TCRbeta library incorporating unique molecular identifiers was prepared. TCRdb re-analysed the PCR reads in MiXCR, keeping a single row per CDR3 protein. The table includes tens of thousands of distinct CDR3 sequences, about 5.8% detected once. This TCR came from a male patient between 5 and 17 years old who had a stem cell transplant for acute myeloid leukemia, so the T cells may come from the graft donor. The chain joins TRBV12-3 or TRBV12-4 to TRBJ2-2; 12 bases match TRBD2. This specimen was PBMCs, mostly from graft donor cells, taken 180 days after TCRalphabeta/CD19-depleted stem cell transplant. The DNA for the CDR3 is TGTGCCCTCAGTTTGGCCGCGACTAGCGGGAGACGGCCCGGGGAGCTGTTTTTT. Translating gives CALSLAATSGRRPGELFF.